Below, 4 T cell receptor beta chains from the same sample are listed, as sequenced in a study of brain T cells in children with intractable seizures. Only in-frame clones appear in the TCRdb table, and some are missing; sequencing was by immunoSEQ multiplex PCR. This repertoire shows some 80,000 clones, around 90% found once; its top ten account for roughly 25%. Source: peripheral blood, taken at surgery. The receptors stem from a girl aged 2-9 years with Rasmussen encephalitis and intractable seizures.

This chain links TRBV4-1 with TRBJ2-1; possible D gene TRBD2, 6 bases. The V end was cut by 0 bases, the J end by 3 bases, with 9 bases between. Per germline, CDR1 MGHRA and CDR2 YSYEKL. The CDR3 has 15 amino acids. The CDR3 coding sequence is TGCGCCAGCAGCCAAGAAGAGGGAGGCTACAATGAGCAGTTCTTC. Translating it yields CASSQEEGGYNEQFF.

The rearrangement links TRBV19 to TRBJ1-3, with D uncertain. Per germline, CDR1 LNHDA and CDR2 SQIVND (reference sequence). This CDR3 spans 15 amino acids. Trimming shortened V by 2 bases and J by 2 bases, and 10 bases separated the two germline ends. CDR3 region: CASSIKGWTGNTIYF. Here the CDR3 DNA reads TGTGCCAGTAGTATAAAGGGATGGACTGGAAACACCATATATTTT. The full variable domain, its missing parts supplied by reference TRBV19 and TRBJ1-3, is DGGITQSPKYLFRKEGQNVTLSCEQNLNHDAMYWYRQDPGQGLRLIYYSQIVNDFQKGDIAEGYSVSREKKESFPLTVTSAQKNPTAFYLCASSIKGWTGNTIYFGEGSWLTVV.

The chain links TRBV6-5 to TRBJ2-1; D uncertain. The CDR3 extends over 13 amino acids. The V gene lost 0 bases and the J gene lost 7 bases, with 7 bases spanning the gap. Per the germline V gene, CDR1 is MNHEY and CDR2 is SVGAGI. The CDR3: CASSYSSGNEQFF. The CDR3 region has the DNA TGTGCCAGCAGTTACTCGAGTGGTAATGAGCAGTTCTTC.

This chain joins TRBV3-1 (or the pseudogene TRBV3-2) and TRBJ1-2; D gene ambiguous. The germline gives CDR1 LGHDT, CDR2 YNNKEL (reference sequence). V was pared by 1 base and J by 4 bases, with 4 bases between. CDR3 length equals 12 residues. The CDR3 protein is CASSQGFYGYTF. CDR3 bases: TGTGCCAGCAGCCAAGGCTTCTATGGCTACACCTTC.